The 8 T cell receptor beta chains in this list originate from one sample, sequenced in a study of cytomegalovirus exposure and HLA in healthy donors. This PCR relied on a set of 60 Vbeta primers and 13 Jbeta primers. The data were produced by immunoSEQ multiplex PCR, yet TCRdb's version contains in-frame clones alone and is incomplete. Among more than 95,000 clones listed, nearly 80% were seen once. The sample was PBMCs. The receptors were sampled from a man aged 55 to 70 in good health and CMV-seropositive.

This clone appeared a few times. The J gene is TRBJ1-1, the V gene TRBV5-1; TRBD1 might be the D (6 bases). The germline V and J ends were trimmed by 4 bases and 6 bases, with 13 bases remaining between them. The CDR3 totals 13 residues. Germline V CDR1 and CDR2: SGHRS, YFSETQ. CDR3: CASSPGGGPEAFF. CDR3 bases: TGCGCCAGCAGCCCTGGGGGGGGCCCTGAAGCTTTCTTT. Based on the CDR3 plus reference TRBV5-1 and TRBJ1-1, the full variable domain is KAGVTQTPRYLIKTRGQQVTLSCSPISGHRSVSWYQQTPGQGLQFLFEYFSETQRNKGNFPGRFSGRQFSNSRSEMNVSTLELGDSALYLCASSPGGGPEAFFGQGTRLTVV.

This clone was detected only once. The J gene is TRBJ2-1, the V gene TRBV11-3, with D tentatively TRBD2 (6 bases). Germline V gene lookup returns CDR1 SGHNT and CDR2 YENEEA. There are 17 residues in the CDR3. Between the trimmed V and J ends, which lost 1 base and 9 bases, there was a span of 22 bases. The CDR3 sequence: CASSLGTPLTSYREQFF. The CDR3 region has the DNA TGTGCCAGCAGCTTAGGGACTCCCCTGACTAGTTATCGTGAGCAGTTCTTC.

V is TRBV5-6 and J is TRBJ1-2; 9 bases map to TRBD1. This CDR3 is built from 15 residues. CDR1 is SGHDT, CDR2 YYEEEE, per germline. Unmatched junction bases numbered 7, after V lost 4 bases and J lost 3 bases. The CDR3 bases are TGTGCCAGCAGCCCCCGGGACAGGGCGGACTATGGCTACACCTTC. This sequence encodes CASSPRDRADYGYTF.

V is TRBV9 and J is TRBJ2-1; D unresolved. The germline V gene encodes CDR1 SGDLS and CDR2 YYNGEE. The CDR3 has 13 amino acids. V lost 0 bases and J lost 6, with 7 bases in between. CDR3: CASSVELINEQFF. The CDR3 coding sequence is TGTGCCAGCAGCGTAGAACTCATCAATGAGCAGTTCTTC.

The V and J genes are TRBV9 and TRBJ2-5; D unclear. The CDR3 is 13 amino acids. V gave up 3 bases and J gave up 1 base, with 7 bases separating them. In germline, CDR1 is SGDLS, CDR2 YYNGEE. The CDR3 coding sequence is TGTGCCAGCAGCGCCGGCGGCCAAGAGACCCAGTACTTC. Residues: CASSAGGQETQYF.

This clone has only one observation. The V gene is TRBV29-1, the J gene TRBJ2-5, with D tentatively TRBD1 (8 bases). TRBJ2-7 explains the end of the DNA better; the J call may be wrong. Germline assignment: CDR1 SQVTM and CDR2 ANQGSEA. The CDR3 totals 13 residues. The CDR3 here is CSVKRDRNYEQYF. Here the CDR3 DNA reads TGCAGCGTTAAGCGGGACAGGAACTACGAGCAGTACTTC.

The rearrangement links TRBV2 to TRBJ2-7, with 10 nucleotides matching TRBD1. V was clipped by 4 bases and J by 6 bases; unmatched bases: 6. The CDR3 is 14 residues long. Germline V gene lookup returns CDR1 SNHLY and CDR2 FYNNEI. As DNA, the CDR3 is TGTGCCAGCAGTGTGCGGACAGGGGGGGCCGAGCAGTACTTC. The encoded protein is CASSVRTGGAEQYF. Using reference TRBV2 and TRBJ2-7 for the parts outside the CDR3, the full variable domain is EPEVTQTPSHQVTQMGQEVILRCVPISNHLYFYWYRQILGQKVEFLVSFYNNEISEKSEIFDDQFSVERPDGSNFTLKIRSTKLEDSAMYFCASSVRTGGAEQYFGPGTRLTVT.

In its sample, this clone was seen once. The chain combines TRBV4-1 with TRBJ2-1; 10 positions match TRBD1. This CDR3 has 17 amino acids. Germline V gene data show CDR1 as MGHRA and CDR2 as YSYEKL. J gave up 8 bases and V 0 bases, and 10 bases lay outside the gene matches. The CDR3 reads CASSQDYLGTGVDEQFF. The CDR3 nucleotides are TGCGCCAGCAGCCAAGACTACCTTGGGACAGGGGTCGATGAGCAGTTCTTC.